Listed below are T cell receptor beta chains from one sample, sequenced in a study of sequential checkpoint blockade in melanoma. Measured with immunoSEQ multiplex PCR; TCRdb has only the in-frame clones, and not every one. The sample carries roughly 5,400 clones, 25% to 30% recorded once. This specimen consisted of tumor tissue (inferred from file names), obtained from a patient given nivolumab and ipilimumab in sequence. The receptors derive from a human donor with melanoma. CDR3s include the opening cysteine and the closing phenylalanine or tryptophan. Fields, in order: V gene, clone size, D gene, J gene, CDR3 DNA, CDR3 protein. D genes are given only for firm matches. Part of the rows lack a size; the others show once, few, many or a class for expanded clones.

TRBV11-3	few	TRBD2	TRBJ2-1	TGTGCCAGCAGCCAGACTAGCGGGAGGGCGAATGAGCAGTTCTTC	CASSQTSGRANEQFF
TRBV11-3	medium-sized	TRBD2	TRBJ2-1	TGTGCCAGCAGCTTGGCGGGGCCCGCGGGAGGGTGGAATGAGCAGTTCTTC	CASSLAGPAGGWNEQFF
TRBV5-1	once	TRBD1	TRBJ1-4	TGCGCCAGCAGCTTGGCTGACAGGGGATATGAAAAACTGTTTTTT	CASSLADRGYEKLFF
TRBV11-3	few	NA	TRBJ2-3	TGTGCCAGCAGCTTGGGCCCGGGGGGCGTAGATACGCAGTATTTT	CASSLGPGGVDTQYF
TRBV29-1	once	NA	TRBJ1-2	TGCAGCGTTGACACCCCAAACCGGCGTGGCTACACCTTC	CSVDTPNRRGYTF
TRBV6-8	NA	NA	TRBJ2-7	TGTGCCAGCAGTTACTCGGAAAACTCCTACGAGCAGTACTTC	CASSYSENSYEQYF
TRBV6-8	NA	NA	TRBJ2-2	TGTGCCAGCAGTTACTCGATCCAGTACACCGGGGAGCTGTTTTTT	CASSYSIQYTGELFF
TRBV28	NA	NA	TRBJ2-7	TGTGCCAGCAGTTTTACGGGAGTCCTCTACGAGCAGTACTTC	CASSFTGVLYEQYF
TRBV28	NA	NA	TRBJ1-2	TGTGCCAGCGGGGGTCTTACGGACTATGGCTACACCTTC	CASGGLTDYGYTF
TRBV11-3	medium-sized	TRBD1	TRBJ2-5	TGTGCCAGCAGCTTCTGGGACAGGGAAATCGAGACCCAGTACTTC	CASSFWDREIETQYF
TRBV25-1	NA	NA	TRBJ2-5	TGTGCCAGCAGTGAATATAGAAAGACCCAGTACTTC	CASSEYRKTQYF
TRBV29-1	NA	NA	TRBJ2-7	TGCAGCGTTGAAGGGGGGAGCGGGCCCCCGCGGGAGCAGTACTTC	CSVEGGSGPPREQYF
TRBV6-8	many	NA	TRBJ1-3	TGTGCCAGCAGTCTAAATGGAAACACCATATATTTT	CASSLNGNTIYF
TRBV19	NA	NA	TRBJ2-7	TGTGCCAGTACACCCGATGGACCGGGCTCCTACGAGCAGTACTTC	CASTPDGPGSYEQYF
TRBV6-8	few	TRBD1	TRBJ2-7	TGTGCCAGCAGTCCTTCTCCTTGGACAGGGGACCACGAGCAGTACTTC	CASSPSPWTGDHEQYF
TRBV6-8	NA	TRBD2	TRBJ2-1	TGTGCCAGCAGGGTTCTAGCGGGAGGTTACAATGAGCAGTTCTTC	CASRVLAGGYNEQFF
TRBV5-1	NA	TRBD2	TRBJ2-3	TGCGCCAGCACGTGGAGTCCAGCGGGAGCCTTAGATACGCAGTATTTT	CASTWSPAGALDTQYF
TRBV9	many	TRBD2	TRBJ2-5	TGTGCCAGCAGCGTAGTCGGCGGGAGGGGGGAGACCCAGTACTTC	CASSVVGGRGETQYF
TRBV6-8	few	TRBD1	TRBJ2-7	TGTGCCAGCAGCGGTGCCGGGACAGGCCAGACTATAGCCTACGAGCAGTACTTC	CASSGAGTGQTIAYEQYF
TRBV5-1	NA	TRBD1	TRBJ1-1	TGCGCCAGCAGCGAGGGACAGGGGGCGCGAGGGGCTTTCTTT	CASSEGQGARGAFF
TRBV14	NA	NA	TRBJ1-2	TGTGCCAGCAGCCAGGGGGGGGGCTATGGCTACACCTTC	CASSQGGGYGYTF
TRBV11-3	few	NA	TRBJ2-2	TGTGCCAGCAGCTTAACGGAGTACACCGGGGAGCTGTTTTTT	CASSLTEYTGELFF
TRBV6-8	few	TRBD2	TRBJ2-2	TGTGCCAGCAGTTTAGTTCCTAGCGGCGCCGGGGAGCTGTTTTTT	CASSLVPSGAGELFF
TRBV11-3	many	NA	TRBJ2-3	TGTGCCAGCAGCCAGGACAGTAGCACAGATACGCAGTATTTT	CASSQDSSTDTQYF
TRBV9	few	NA	TRBJ2-3	TGTGCCAGCAGCGTAGCCCCGGGATCTAGCGTGGGAGCAGATACGCAGTATTTT	CASSVAPGSSVGADTQYF
TRBV25-1	NA	TRBD1	TRBJ1-3	TGTGCCAGTGTGGGACAGGGCCTCTCTGGAAACACCATATATTTT	CASVGQGLSGNTIYF
TRBV19	NA	NA	TRBJ2-7	TGTGCCACTACCCCGGCCGGGGGCGGCTACGAGCAGTACTTC	CATTPAGGGYEQYF
TRBV18	NA	NA	TRBJ2-3	TGTGCCAGCTCACCGGATAGGGACTCCACAGATACGCAGTATTTT	CASSPDRDSTDTQYF
TRBV6-8	NA	NA	TRBJ1-5	TGTGCCAGCAACCCCCCCCAAGGGCCCCAGCATTTT	CASNPPQGPQHF
TRBV7-1	few	NA	TRBJ2-3	TGTGCCAGCAGCGCCTCTAGCACAGATACGCAGTATTTT	CASSASSTDTQYF
TRBV6-8	few	NA	TRBJ1-5	TGTGCCAGCAGTTACGGGACGGGAGCCAATCAGCCCCAGCATTTT	CASSYGTGANQPQHF
TRBV14	NA	TRBD1	TRBJ1-1	TGTGCCAGCAGCCAAGATCAAAGACAGGGGAACACTGAAGCTTTCTTT	CASSQDQRQGNTEAFF
TRBV6-8	NA	TRBD2	TRBJ2-7	TGTGCCAGCACCCATAGCGGGTACGAGCAGTACTTC	CASTHSGYEQYF
TRBV11-3	many	TRBD2	TRBJ2-5	TGTGCCAGCAGCTCTAGCGGCCCCCCCGTCGAGACCCAGTACTTC	CASSSSGPPVETQYF
TRBV5-1	NA	TRBD1	TRBJ1-1	TGCGCCAGCAGCGCTCTCCGGGACAGGGCCCTGAACACTGAAGCTTTCTTT	CASSALRDRALNTEAFF
TRBV19	NA	NA	TRBJ2-7	TGTGCCAGTAGTATCCGGCAGGGCTCCTACGAGCAGTACTTC	CASSIRQGSYEQYF
TRBV11-3	few	NA	TRBJ2-2	TGTGCCAGCAGCCCCTATAGCGGAGCGAACACCGGGGAGCTGTTTTTT	CASSPYSGANTGELFF
TRBV5-1	NA	TRBD1	TRBJ2-3	TGCGCCAGCAGCGGGGACAGTCGAAGGGATACGCAGTATTTT	CASSGDSRRDTQYF
TRBV18	NA	NA	TRBJ2-7	TGTGCCAGCTCACCAAGACAGGCATCCTACGAGCAGTACTTC	CASSPRQASYEQYF
TRBV29-1	NA	NA	TRBJ1-1	TGCAGCGGGAGCAGGGATCAGGGCACTGAAGCTTTCTTT	CSGSRDQGTEAFF
TRBV19	NA	TRBD1	TRBJ1-2	TGTGCCAGTAGTCTGGGACAGTACTATGGCTACACCTTC	CASSLGQYYGYTF
TRBV18	NA	NA	TRBJ2-3	TGTGCCAGCTCACCACTAGGAACAGATACGCAGTATTTT	CASSPLGTDTQYF